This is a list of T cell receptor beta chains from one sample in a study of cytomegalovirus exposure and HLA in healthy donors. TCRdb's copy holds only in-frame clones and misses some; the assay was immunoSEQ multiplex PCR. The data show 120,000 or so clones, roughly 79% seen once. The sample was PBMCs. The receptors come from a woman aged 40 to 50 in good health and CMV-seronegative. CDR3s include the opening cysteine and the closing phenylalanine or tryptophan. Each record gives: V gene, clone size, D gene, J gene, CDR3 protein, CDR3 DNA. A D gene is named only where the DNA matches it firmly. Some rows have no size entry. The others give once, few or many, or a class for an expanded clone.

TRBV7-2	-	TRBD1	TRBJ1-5	CASSLAGQGFVQPQHF	TGTGCCAGCAGCTTAGCGGGACAGGGTTTTGTTCAGCCCCAGCATTTT
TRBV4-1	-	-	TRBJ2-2	CASSQRGSNTGELFF	TGCGCCAGCAGCCAACGGGGATCGAACACCGGGGAGCTGTTTTTT
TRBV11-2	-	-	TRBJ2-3	CASSLVLQARPSTDTQYF	TGTGCCAGCAGCTTAGTTCTCCAGGCCAGGCCAAGCACAGATACGCAGTATTTT
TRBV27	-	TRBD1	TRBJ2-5	CASSPRTGLEETQYF	TGTGCCAGCAGTCCACGGACAGGCCTTGAAGAGACCCAGTACTTC
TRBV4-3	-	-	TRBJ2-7	CASSQGLPYEQYF	TGCGCCAGCAGCCAAGGGCTCCCCTACGAGCAGTACTTC
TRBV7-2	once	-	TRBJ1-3	CASSLRGDSGNTIYF	TGTGCCAGCAGCTTAAGAGGAGACTCTGGAAACACCATATATTTT
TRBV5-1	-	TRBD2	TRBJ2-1	CASSWTSGSSYNEQFF	TGCGCCAGCAGCTGGACTAGCGGGAGCTCCTACAATGAGCAGTTCTTC
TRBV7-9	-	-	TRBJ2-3	CSSSPGLASTDTQYF	TGTTCCAGCAGCCCGGGACTGGCTAGCACAGATACGCAGTATTTT
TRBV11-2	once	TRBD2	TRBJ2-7	CASSFSLSAGDSYEQYF	TGTGCCAGCAGCTTTTCCCTTTCAGCGGGGGACTCCTACGAGCAGTACTTC
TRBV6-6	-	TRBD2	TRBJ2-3	CASSPAIAGVADTQYF	TGTGCCAGCAGTCCAGCGATAGCGGGAGTCGCAGATACGCAGTATTTT
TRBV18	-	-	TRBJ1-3	CASSLQSSGNTIYF	TGTGCCAGCTCACTACAAAGCTCTGGAAACACCATATATTTT
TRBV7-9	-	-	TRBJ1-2	CSSSSLGYTF	TGTTCCAGCAGCTCCCTTGGCTACACCTTC
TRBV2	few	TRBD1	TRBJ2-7	CASSLLGQGTYEQYF	TGTGCCAGCAGCTTATTGGGACAGGGTACGTACGAGCAGTACTTC
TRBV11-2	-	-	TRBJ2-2	CASSPLGASTGELFF	TGTGCCAGCAGCCCGCTCGGAGCGAGCACCGGGGAGCTGTTTTTT
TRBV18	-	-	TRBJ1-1	CASSPETITEAFF	TGTGCCAGCTCACCAGAGACAATCACTGAAGCTTTCTTT
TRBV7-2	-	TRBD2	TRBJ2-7	CASSLSRLADYEQYF	TGTGCCAGCAGCTTATCGAGACTAGCGGACTACGAGCAGTACTTC
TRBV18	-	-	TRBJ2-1	CASSPGSTRNEQFF	TGTGCCAGCTCACCAGGGAGCACTCGGAATGAGCAGTTCTTC
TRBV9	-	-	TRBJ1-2	CASSSDTVGGYTF	TGTGCCAGCAGCTCAGACACGGTTGGTGGCTACACCTTC